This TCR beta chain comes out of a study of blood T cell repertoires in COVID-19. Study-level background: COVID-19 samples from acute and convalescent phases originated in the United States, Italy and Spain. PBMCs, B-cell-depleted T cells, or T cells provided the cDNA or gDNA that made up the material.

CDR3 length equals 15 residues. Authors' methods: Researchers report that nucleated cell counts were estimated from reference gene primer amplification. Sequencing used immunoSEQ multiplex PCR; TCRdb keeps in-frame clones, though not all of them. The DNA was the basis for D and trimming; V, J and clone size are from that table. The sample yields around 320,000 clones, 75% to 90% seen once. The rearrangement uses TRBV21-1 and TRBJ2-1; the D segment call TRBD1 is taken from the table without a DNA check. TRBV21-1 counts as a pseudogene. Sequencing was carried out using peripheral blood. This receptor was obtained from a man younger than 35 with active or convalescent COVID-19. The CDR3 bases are TGTGCCAGCAGCCTTGGCCAGGGGGAGTACAATGAGCAGTTCTTC. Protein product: CASSLGQGEYNEQFF.